Shown below are 29 T cell receptor beta chains from a single sample sequenced in a study of CD4 and CD8 cells across lung adenocarcinoma regions. TCRdb called the PCR reads again in MiXCR, with one record for every CDR3 protein. The sample records more than 9,000 distinct CDR3 sequences, about 51% being singletons. Specimen: CD4+ T cells from the margin of a lung tumor. The receptor source for this set is a male donor with lung adenocarcinoma. The CD4 and CD8 labels of this study may be unreliable.

The gene calls are TRBV6-1 and TRBJ2-1; possibly TRBD2 for D (5 bases). The assigned J gene may be wrong: the sequence end matches TRBJ2-7 better. This CDR3 spans 13 amino acids. Germline V gene lookup returns CDR1 MNHNS and CDR2 SASEGT. The CDR3 DNA reads TGTGCCAGCACCACCACCGAGGGTTACGAGCAGTACTTC. Encoded protein: CASTTTEGYEQYF.

This clonotype was recorded only once. V and J are TRBV6-1 and TRBJ2-1; the match to TRBD2 covers 11 bases. The J call could be wrong; TRBJ2-7 is a better fit for the DNA end. The CDR3 has 21 amino acids. Germline CDR1 reads MNHNS; CDR2 reads SASEGT. The DNA of the CDR3 is TGTGCCAGCAGTGAAAGGGCGGATAGGGGGGTAGCGGGAGGGCGGTCCTACGAGCAGTACTTC. It codes for CASSERADRGVAGGRSYEQYF.

The rearrangement joins TRBV7-3 to TRBJ2-5; D not certain. This CDR3 has 15 residues. CDR1 is SGHTA and CDR2 is FQGTGA in the germline V gene. With 5 bases removed from V and 1 base from J, the gap between germline ends came to 14 bases. The CDR3 region is CASSLGSRPQETQYF. The CDR3 region has the DNA TGTGCCAGCAGCCTAGGAAGCAGGCCCCAAGAGACCCAGTACTTC.

Comment on this clonotype: The junction departs from the called germline gene at one end, perhaps through a read error. The chain carries TRBV6-5 and TRBJ2-2, with D maybe TRBD2 (6 bases). The J call may be in error: the DNA end matches TRBJ2-3 better. The CDR3 runs 19 residues. Germline CDR1 and CDR2: MNHEY and SVGAGI. The CDR3 sequence is CASSYTSGTHAVSTDAQYF. The CDR3 DNA follows: TGTGCCAGCAGTTACACCTCCGGGACTCACGCGGTGAGCACAGATGCGCAGTATTTT.

This sequence joins TRBV10-1 and TRBJ2-1; 8 bases line up with TRBD2. The trim removed 4 bases at V and 9 bases at J, leaving 11 bases unmatched. Germline lookup yields CDR1 WNHNN and CDR2 SYGVQD (reference sequence). The length of the CDR3 is 15 residues. The CDR3 is CASSVRGGGGGEQFF. The CDR3 DNA reads TGCGCCAGCAGTGTTCGGGGGGGGGGGGGGGGTGAGCAGTTCTTC.

This clonotype was detected many times. The chain couples TRBV4-1 to TRBJ1-2; 11 nucleotides align to TRBD1. Trimming cost V 4 bases and J 2 bases; bases outside gene matches: 9. From germline, CDR1 is MGHRA and CDR2 YSYEKL. CDR3 length: 17 residues. CDR3 region: CASSPRPWTGGNYGYTF. CDR3 DNA: TGCGCCAGCAGCCCGAGACCCTGGACAGGGGGCAACTATGGCTACACCTTC.

J is TRBJ2-3 and V is TRBV6-4; D uncertain. The CDR3 extends over 14 amino acids. V was clipped by 8 bases and J by 4 bases, with 16 bases between them. Looked up from germline, CDR1 is MRHNA and CDR2 is SNTAGT. CDR3 nucleotide sequence: TGTGCCAGCCGTAGTAGCCGCGACCCAGATACGCAGTATTTT. It codes for CASRSSRDPDTQYF.

The chain uses TRBV20-1 and TRBJ2-3; no definite D call. V was pared by 1 base and J by 2 bases, with 10 bases between. Germline lookup yields CDR1 DFQATT and CDR2 SNEGSKA (reference sequence). This CDR3 has 14 residues. The chain's CDR3 is CSARVWGTTDTQYF. As DNA, the CDR3 is TGCAGTGCTAGAGTCTGGGGTACCACAGATACGCAGTATTTT.

CDR3 in DNA: TGTGCCAGCAGTTCCGAGCGGGGGGGTCTTGGGAATGAGCAGTTCTTC. Translation: CASSSERGGLGNEQFF. V gene TRBV6-5 combines with J gene TRBJ2-7, with 10 bases matching TRBD2. The J call is uncertain, as TRBJ2-1 better fits the DNA end. This CDR3 comprises 16 residues. Germline CDR1 and CDR2: MNHEY and SVGAGI.

The genes are TRBV6-1 and TRBJ1-2; TRBD1 matches at 10 bases. This CDR3 comprises 14 residues. The trim removed 5 bases at V and 8 bases at J, leaving 8 bases unmatched. Germline CDR1 MNHNS, CDR2 SASEGT. CDR3: CASSPAGTGVGYTF. The CDR3 coding sequence is TGTGCCAGCAGTCCGGCCGGGACAGGGGTCGGCTACACCTTC.

This clonotype was counted ten times or more. This chain joins TRBV23-1 and TRBJ2-1; TRBD1 or TRBD2 may be the D gene (5 bases each). The J call could be wrong; TRBJ2-7 is a better fit for the DNA end. TRBV23-1 is recorded as an ORF, its role being uncertain. The CDR3 extends over 15 amino acids. CDR3 protein: CASSRWGQGRNEQYF. CDR3 DNA: TGCGCCAGCAGTCGTTGGGGCCAGGGACGGAACGAGCAGTACTTC.

The rearrangement joins TRBV6-1 to TRBJ2-1, with no clear D. Looked up from germline, CDR1 is MNHNS and CDR2 is SASEGT. The CDR3 contains 14 residues. The V gene lost 1 base and the J gene lost 7 bases, with 11 bases spanning the gap. This CDR3 is CASSEVADPNEQFF. DNA for the CDR3: TGTGCCAGCAGTGAAGTGGCGGACCCGAATGAGCAGTTCTTC.

This clonotype appeared many times. The gene calls are TRBV30 and TRBJ2-5; the D gene is possibly TRBD1 (5 bases). This CDR3 has 15 residues. V lost 2 bases to trimming and J lost 2 bases, with 15 bases between them. Germline CDR1 GTSNPN, CDR2 SVGIG (reference sequence). In nucleotides, the CDR3 is TGTGCCTGGAGTCATTACAGTAAGGGGCAAGAGACCCAGTACTTC. Its protein product is CAWSHYSKGQETQYF. The whole variable domain, filled in from reference TRBV30 and TRBJ2-5, reads SQTIHQWPATLVQPVGSPLSLECTVEGTSNPNLYWYRQAAGRGLQLLFYSVGIGQISSEVPQNLSASRPQDRQFILSSKKLLLSDSGFYLCAWSHYSKGQETQYFGPGTRLLVL.

This clonotype was seen a few times. The V gene is TRBV6-1, the J gene TRBJ1-1, with D tentatively TRBD1 (6 bases). Germline CDR1 and CDR2: MNHNS and SASEGT. The CDR3 extends over 10 amino acids. Trimming left V 8 bases short and J 10 bases short, with 11 bases between. The CDR3 DNA is TGTGCCAGCGAGGAGGGGGGAGCTTTCTTT. This sequence encodes CASEEGGAFF.

V gene TRBV7-2 combines with J gene TRBJ2-1; the match to TRBD1 covers 7 bases. The CDR3 spans 14 residues. With 5 bases clipped from V and 13 bases from J, the junction kept 14 bases outside the gene matches. Per germline, CDR1 SGHTA and CDR2 FQGNSA. CDR3 bases: TGTGCCAGCAGCAGTCGACAGGGTGTAAACATTCAGTTCTTC. Translated, it gives CASSSRQGVNIQFF.

Judged by abundance, this clonotype is medium-sized. The rearrangement links TRBV6-1 to TRBJ2-2, with D tentatively TRBD2 (5 bases). The V end lost 7 bases, the J end lost 4 bases, and 19 bases lay between the germline ends. CDR3 length: 16 amino acids. CDR1 MNHNS and CDR2 SASEGT come from the germline V gene. For the CDR3, the DNA is TGTGCCAGCACCACCCCGGCGGGCGTTAGCACCGGGGAGCTGTTTTTT. Translation gives CASTTPAGVSTGELFF.

The V call is TRBV10-3, the J call TRBJ2-1; 8 nucleotides agree with TRBD2. The J call may be wrong; the DNA end is better matched by TRBJ2-5. This CDR3 has 13 residues. Looked up from germline, CDR1 is ENHRY and CDR2 is SYGVKD. The DNA for the CDR3 is TGTGCCAACAGCCCCAGCGGGAGAGAGACCCAGTACTTC. This encodes CANSPSGRETQYF.

This clonotype was counted a few times. The chain joins TRBV4-1 to TRBJ1-4; D might be TRBD1 (5 bases). The length of the CDR3 is 13 residues. Trimming cost V 0 bases and J 7 bases, with 6 bases left between them. The germline V gene has CDR1 MGHRA and CDR2 YSYEKL. CDR3 loop: CASSQDQGEKLFF. The DNA of the CDR3 is TGCGCCAGCAGCCAAGATCAGGGTGAAAAACTGTTTTTT.

The chain employs TRBV7-3 and TRBJ2-1; 8 nucleotides agree with TRBD2. From germline, CDR1 is SGHTA and CDR2 FQGTGA. The J segment lost 0 bases and the V segment lost 5 bases, leaving 3 bases of the junction unmatched. The CDR3 is 15 amino acids. In nucleotides, the CDR3 is TGTGCCAGCAGCCCAAGCGGGGGCTCCTACAATGAGCAGTTCTTC. Translating it yields CASSPSGGSYNEQFF.

The rearrangement uses TRBV10-3 and TRBJ1-1; D gene uncertain. V was trimmed by 2 bases and J by 8 bases, leaving 9 bases between them. The CDR3 consists of 12 residues. Germline V lookup: CDR1 ENHRY, CDR2 SYGVKD. CDR3 in amino acids: CAISEVPPEAFF. DNA of the CDR3: TGTGCCATCAGTGAGGTACCTCCAGAAGCTTTCTTT.

This clonotype was recorded many times. The chain links TRBV6-5 to TRBJ1-2; TRBD1 matches 10 bases. The CDR3 runs to 15 residues. The germline V gene encodes CDR1 MNHEY and CDR2 SVGAGI. V shed 2 bases, J shed 4 bases, and the junction held 4 bases outside the gene matches. The CDR3 spells CASSYDRGLGYGYTF. The DNA for the CDR3 is TGTGCCAGCAGTTACGACAGGGGGCTCGGCTATGGCTACACCTTC.

This clonotype was counted between two and nine times. The chain carries TRBV10-3 and TRBJ1-5; tentatively, D is TRBD1 (6 bases). CDR1 is ENHRY, CDR2 SYGVKD, per germline. This CDR3 spans 17 amino acids. Deletions cut 0 bases from V and 10 bases from J, with 22 bases between. The CDR3 DNA reads as TGTGCCATCAGTGAGTCGAGTCGGGGGGCCCGAAGGTCACCCCAGCATTTT. It yields the protein CAISESSRGARRSPQHF.

The table lists this clonotype with many counts. The chain couples TRBV27 to TRBJ1-6; D possibly corresponds to TRBD1 (6 bases). Per germline, CDR1 MNHEY and CDR2 SMNVEV (reference sequence). Trimming took 3 bases from V and 7 from J, leaving 13 bases between them. There are 15 residues in the CDR3. In DNA, the CDR3 is TGTGCCAGCAGTTTGATGGGGGCTGGGAATTCACCCCTCCACTTT. This sequence encodes CASSLMGAGNSPLHF.

The rearrangement links TRBV5-1 to TRBJ2-1; D is ambiguous. CDR1 and CDR2 from the germline V gene are SGHRS and YFSETQ. The CDR3 sequence is 13 residues long. V was trimmed by 2 bases and J by 6 bases, leaving 9 bases between them. As DNA, the CDR3 is TGCGCCAGCAGCTTAGCAGTAAGCAATGAGCAGTTCTTC. As protein: CASSLAVSNEQFF.

This clonotype was counted many times. V and J are TRBV10-1 and TRBJ2-5, with D perhaps TRBD2 (5 bases). Germline values: CDR1 WNHNN, CDR2 SYGVQD (reference sequence). The length of the CDR3 is 13 residues. The V gene lost 0 bases and the J gene lost 11 bases, with 13 bases spanning the gap. The CDR3 DNA is TGCGCCAGCAGTGAGTCGGCGGGCTCAGAGCAGTACTTC. Its translation: CASSESAGSEQYF.

By share, this clonotype counts as medium-sized. The chain couples TRBV28 to TRBJ1-1, with D hard to call. The CDR3 extends over 13 amino acids. The V and J ends lost 6 bases and 0 bases respectively, with 8 bases between them. Germline lookup yields CDR1 MDHEN and CDR2 SYDVKM. CDR3 sequence reads: CASRFSMNTEAFF. The CDR3 nucleotides are TGTGCCAGCAGGTTTTCTATGAACACTGAAGCTTTCTTT. Full variable domain (missing parts from reference TRBV28 and TRBJ1-1): DVKVTQSSRYLVKRTGEKVFLECVQDMDHENMFWYRQDPGLGLRLIYFSYDVKMKEKGDIPEGYSVSREKKERFSLILESASTNQTSMYLCASRFSMNTEAFFGQGTRLTVV.

The rearrangement links TRBV10-1 to TRBJ2-5; the match to TRBD2 covers 9 bases. The J call could be wrong; TRBJ2-7 is a better fit for the DNA end. The length of the CDR3 is 17 residues. The germline V gene encodes CDR1 WNHNN and CDR2 SYGVQD (reference sequence). CDR3 region: CASSESNAAGGLYEQYF. Here the CDR3 DNA reads TGCGCCAGCAGTGAGTCAAATGCGGCGGGAGGGTTGTACGAGCAGTACTTC.

About this clonotype: Its ends do not fully match the called genes, so a read error is possible. The chain combines TRBV6-1 with TRBJ2-4; either TRBD1 or TRBD2 may fit D (7 bases each). Germline V lookup: CDR1 MNHNS, CDR2 SASEGT. This CDR3 comprises 15 residues. The CDR3 DNA follows: TGTGCCAGCGGTGCGGGGAGGGGGGGGACAGATACGCAGTATTTC. As protein: CASGAGRGGTDTQYF.

A word on this clonotype: Germline is not matched at one junction end, which may reflect a read error. V and J are TRBV10-2 and TRBJ2-4; TRBD1 aligns across 8 bases. Looked up from germline, CDR1 is WSHSY and CDR2 is SAAADI. There are 14 residues in the CDR3. The CDR3: CGVRGQGAKNMQYF. CDR3 DNA: TGCGGCGTCAGGGGGCAGGGAGCCAAAAACATGCAGTATTTC.